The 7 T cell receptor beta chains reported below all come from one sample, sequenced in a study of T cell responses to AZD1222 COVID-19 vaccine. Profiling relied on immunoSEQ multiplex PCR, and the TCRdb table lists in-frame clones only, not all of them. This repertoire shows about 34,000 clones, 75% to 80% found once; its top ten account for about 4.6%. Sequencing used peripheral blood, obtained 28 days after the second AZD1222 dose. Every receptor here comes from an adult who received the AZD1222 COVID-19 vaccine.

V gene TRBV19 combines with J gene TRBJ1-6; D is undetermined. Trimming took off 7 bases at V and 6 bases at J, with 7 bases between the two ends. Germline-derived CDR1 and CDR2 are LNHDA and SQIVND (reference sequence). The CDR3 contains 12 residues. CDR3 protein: CASTRVNSPLHF. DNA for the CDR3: TGTGCCAGTACTCGCGTTAATTCACCCCTCCACTTT.

The CDR3 DNA reads as TGCGCCAGCAGCCTAGGAGGGCCTAATCAGCCCCAGCATTTT. Translating gives CASSLGGPNQPQHF. The V call is TRBV5-1, the J call TRBJ1-5, with no clear D. The V end lost 4 bases, the J end lost 4 bases, and 12 bases lay between the germline ends. Germline V lookup: CDR1 SGHRS, CDR2 YFSETQ. The CDR3 length is 14 residues. The full variable domain, completed using reference TRBV5-1 and TRBJ1-5, is KAGVTQTPRYLIKTRGQQVTLSCSPISGHRSVSWYQQTPGQGLQFLFEYFSETQRNKGNFPGRFSGRQFSNSRSEMNVSTLELGDSALYLCASSLGGPNQPQHFGDGTRLSIL.

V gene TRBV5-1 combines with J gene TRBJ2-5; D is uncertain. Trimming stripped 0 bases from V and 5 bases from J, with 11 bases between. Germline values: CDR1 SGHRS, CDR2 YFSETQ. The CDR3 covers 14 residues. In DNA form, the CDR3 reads TGCGCCAGCAGCTTGGTTAGTATTGATGAGACCCAGTACTTC. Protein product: CASSLVSIDETQYF. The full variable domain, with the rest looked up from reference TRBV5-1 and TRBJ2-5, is KAGVTQTPRYLIKTRGQQVTLSCSPISGHRSVSWYQQTPGQGLQFLFEYFSETQRNKGNFPGRFSGRQFSNSRSEMNVSTLELGDSALYLCASSLVSIDETQYFGPGTRLLVL.

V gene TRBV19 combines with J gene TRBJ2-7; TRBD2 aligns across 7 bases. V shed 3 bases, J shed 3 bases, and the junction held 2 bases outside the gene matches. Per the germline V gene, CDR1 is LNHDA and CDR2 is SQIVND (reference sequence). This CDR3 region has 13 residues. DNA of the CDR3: TGTGCCAGTAGTATTGGGGAGGGCTACGAGCAGTACGTC. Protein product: CASSIGEGYEQYV.

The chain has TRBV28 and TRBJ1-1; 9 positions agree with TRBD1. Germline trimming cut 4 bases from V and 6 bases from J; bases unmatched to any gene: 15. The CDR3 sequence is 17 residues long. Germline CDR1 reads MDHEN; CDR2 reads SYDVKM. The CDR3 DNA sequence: TGTGCCAGCAGTTCTGGGACAGGGTGGGATCGGCACCCTGAAGCTTTCTTT. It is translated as CASSSGTGWDRHPEAFF.

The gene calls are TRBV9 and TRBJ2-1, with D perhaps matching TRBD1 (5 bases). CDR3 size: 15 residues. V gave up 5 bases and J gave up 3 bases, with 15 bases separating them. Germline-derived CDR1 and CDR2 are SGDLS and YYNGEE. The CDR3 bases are TGTGCCAGCAGTCCCCAGGGCGCAGACTACAATGAGCAGTTCTTC. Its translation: CASSPQGADYNEQFF.

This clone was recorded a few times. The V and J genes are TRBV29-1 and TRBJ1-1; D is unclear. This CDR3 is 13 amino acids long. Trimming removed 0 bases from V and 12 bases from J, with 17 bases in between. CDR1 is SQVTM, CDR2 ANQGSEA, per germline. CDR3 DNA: TGCAGCGTTGAAGAGGAAAATAAGCTTTCTCCTTTCTTT. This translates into CSVEEENKLSPFF.